This T cell receptor (beta chain) was documented in a study of lymphopenia after photon versus proton radiotherapy (dated 2019 in TCRdb). General notes on the study: In patients with gastrointestinal tumors who developed high-grade lymphopenia, the study compared the immunological effects of photon radiation therapy with those of proton radiation therapy. The study aimed to characterize how the two radiation modalities differ in their impact on the immune system. The cohort comprised approximately 21 patients with gastrointestinal tumors who received either photon or proton therapy and then developed lymphopenia.

To prepare the library, the immunoSEQ multiplex PCR assay was applied. Deep sequencing of rearranged TCR beta loci, alongside multiparametric flow cytometry, was used to profile T cell repertoires. Entries here come from immuneACCESS through TCRdb and include only in-frame sequences with V and J called. Some clones fail to appear in such tables; in the studies checked, an unresolved V gene covers under half of the shortfall, and the cause of the remainder is unknown. For this sample the table gives more than 20,000 clones, of which 75% to 90% were detected only once. About 23% of the sample lies in the top ten. What the authors observed across the whole study: The survival association was assessed only in patients who died, and the authors presented better survival with proton therapy as a possibility rather than a demonstrated result. After the lymphocyte count nadir, repertoires from photon-treated patients showed oligoclonal expansion, particularly of CD8+ Temra cells, and this expansion drove the decline in diversity. Among patients across the cohort who died, overall survival time showed an inverse correlation with a larger post-nadir drop in TCR diversity. During treatment, patients who received photon therapy lost naive T cells and TCR diversity and gained effector/memory populations, whereas patients who received proton therapy remained relatively stable.

The CDR3, cysteine through phenylalanine, is 14 amino acids long. Of the read, only the CDR3 DNA is kept; its 42 bases are in frame from base 1. Trimming at the junction amounts to 2 bases on V and 4 bases on J, and the germline ends lie 10 bases apart. The germline V gene sets CDR1 to SGDLS and CDR2 to YYNGEE. Of note for this clone: Its antigen remains unidentified. Base qualities are not recorded, but no much larger clone differs from it by a single base.

The chain is assembled from TRBV9 and TRBJ1-5; tentative D gene TRBD1, with 5 bases matching. This specimen was peripheral blood, taken from a patient treated with photon-based radiotherapy. This receptor was obtained from a man aged 35-49 years with gastric cancer. The nucleotide sequence reads TGTGCCAGCAGCGTCGGAACAGGTAATCAGCCCCAGCATTTT. Translated, it reads CASSVGTGNQPQHF.